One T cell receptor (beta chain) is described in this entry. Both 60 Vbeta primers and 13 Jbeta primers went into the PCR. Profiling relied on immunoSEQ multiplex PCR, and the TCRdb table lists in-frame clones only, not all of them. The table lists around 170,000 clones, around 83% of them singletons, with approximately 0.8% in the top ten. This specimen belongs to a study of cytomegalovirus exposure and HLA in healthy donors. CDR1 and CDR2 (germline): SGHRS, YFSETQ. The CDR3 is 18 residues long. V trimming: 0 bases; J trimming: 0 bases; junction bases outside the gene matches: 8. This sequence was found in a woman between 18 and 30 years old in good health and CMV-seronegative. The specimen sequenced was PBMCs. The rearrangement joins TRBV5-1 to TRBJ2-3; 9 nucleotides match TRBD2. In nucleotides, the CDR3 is TGCGCCAGCAGCTTGGAGGCTAGCGGGGCGATTAGCACAGATACGCAGTATTTT. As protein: CASSLEASGAISTDTQYF.